The 32 T cell receptor beta chains below were found in one sample sequenced in a study of blood T cell repertoires in COVID-19. Some clones are missing from TCRdb's copy, which holds only in-frame ones; the method was immunoSEQ multiplex PCR. The data contain fewer than 200,000 clones, more than 75% of them seen just once; the ten biggest clones take up roughly 6%. The sequencing sample was made of peripheral blood. The receptors shown here come from a man aged 40-50 years with active or convalescent COVID-19.

The V call is TRBV9, the J call TRBJ2-7, with TRBD2 matching over 7 bases. The V gene's germline CDR1 is SGDLS and CDR2 YYNGEE. With 0 bases clipped from V and 3 bases from J, the junction kept 3 bases outside the gene matches. This CDR3 has 14 residues. For the CDR3, the DNA is TGTGCCAGCAGCGTAGGGACTAGTTACTACGAGCAGTACTTC. This sequence encodes CASSVGTSYYEQYF.

This chain uses TRBV5-4 with TRBJ2-5; D may be TRBD2 (6 bases). The CDR3 loop spans 14 amino acids. V was cut by 2 bases and J by 3 bases, with 11 bases left in between. CDR1 SGHNT and CDR2 YYREEE come from the germline V gene (reference sequence). The CDR3 protein is CASSFRTTKETQYF. The DNA for the CDR3 is TGTGCCAGCAGCTTCAGGACTACCAAAGAGACCCAGTACTTC.

This rearrangement joins TRBV14 to TRBJ2-3; D gene ambiguous. Germline CDR1 reads SGHDN; CDR2 reads FVKESK. The CDR3 is made up of 15 amino acids. Deletions cut 4 bases from V and 1 base from J, with 12 bases between. The CDR3 region has the DNA TGTGCCAGCAGCCGAGTGGAACTACGCACAGATACGCAGTATTTT. Its protein is CASSRVELRTDTQYF.

V gene TRBV11-2 combines with J gene TRBJ2-5; D gene unclear. Germline CDR1 and CDR2: SGHAT and FQNNGV. The CDR3 covers 16 residues. Trimming cost V 1 base and J 2 bases, with 14 bases left between them. Written as DNA, the CDR3 is TGTGCCAGCAGCTTAGTCTTTAGCAGCCTACAAGAGACCCAGTACTTC. Translated: CASSLVFSSLQETQYF.

The CDR3: CASSLGGEQTYGYTF. CDR3 nucleotides: TGCGCCAGCAGCTTGGGGGGAGAGCAAACCTATGGCTACACCTTC. This sequence joins TRBV5-1 and TRBJ1-2; D ambiguous. CDR3 size: 15 residues. V lost 0 bases to trimming and J lost 4 bases, with 13 bases between them. Per the germline V gene, CDR1 is SGHRS and CDR2 is YFSETQ. The whole variable domain, remainder taken from reference TRBV5-1 and TRBJ1-2, is KAGVTQTPRYLIKTRGQQVTLSCSPISGHRSVSWYQQTPGQGLQFLFEYFSETQRNKGNFPGRFSGRQFSNSRSEMNVSTLELGDSALYLCASSLGGEQTYGYTFGSGTRLTVV.

The rearrangement uses TRBV5-1 and TRBJ1-2; D ambiguous. The CDR3 length is 13 residues. In germline, CDR1 is SGHRS, CDR2 YFSETQ. Trimming took off 1 base at V and 3 bases at J, with 7 bases between the two ends. Here the CDR3 DNA reads TGCGCCAGCAGCTTGTCCGGGGACTATGGCTACACCTTC. Residues: CASSLSGDYGYTF.

This chain links TRBV27 with TRBJ1-2, with 8 positions matching TRBD1. The CDR3 spans 13 residues. Per the germline V gene, CDR1 is MNHEY and CDR2 is SMNVEV (reference sequence). V lost 7 bases to trimming and J lost 7 bases; unmatched junction nucleotides: 8. The CDR3 DNA is TGTGCCAGCACTGACAGGGGAGTCCGTGGCTACACCTTC. It encodes CASTDRGVRGYTF.

CDR3 amino acids: CASSFGTSLRGGYTF. The CDR3 nucleotides read TGTGCCAGCAGCTTCGGGACCTCACTCAGGGGTGGCTACACCTTC. The gene calls are TRBV7-9 and TRBJ1-2, with a weak D call TRBD1 (6 bases). This CDR3 has 15 residues. Germline V gene sequence: CDR1 SEHNR, CDR2 FQNEAQ (reference sequence). V was clipped by 3 bases and J by 7 bases, with 18 bases between them.

The sample holds a few counts of this clone. This chain joins TRBV5-1 and TRBJ1-1; a weak D match, TRBD1 (5 bases). Trimming left V 7 bases short and J 4 bases short, with 14 bases between. Germline V gene lookup returns CDR1 SGHRS and CDR2 YFSETQ. CDR3 length: 13 amino acids. The CDR3 DNA sequence: TGCGCCAGCTGGTCCTCAGGGTCCACTGAAGCTTTCTTT. Its translation: CASWSSGSTEAFF. Looking up the rest from reference TRBV5-1 and TRBJ1-1 gives the full variable domain: KAGVTQTPRYLIKTRGQQVTLSCSPISGHRSVSWYQQTPGQGLQFLFEYFSETQRNKGNFPGRFSGRQFSNSRSEMNVSTLELGDSALYLCASWSSGSTEAFFGQGTRLTVV.

The rearrangement uses TRBV7-2 and TRBJ1-2; D gene unclear. The CDR3 has 14 residues. V lost 1 base, J lost 2 bases, and 8 bases lay in between. The germline CDR1 and CDR2 sequences are SGHTA and FQGNSA. CDR3 nucleotides: TGTGCCAGCAGCTTAGGGGGAGGAAACTATGGCTACACCTTC. This gives the protein CASSLGGGNYGYTF.

The chain combines TRBV30 with TRBJ2-5; D is ambiguous. Germline V gene data show CDR1 as GTSNPN and CDR2 as SVGIG (reference sequence). V gave up 7 bases and J gave up 2 bases, with 17 bases separating them. The length of the CDR3 is 14 residues. Here the CDR3 DNA reads TGTGCCTCACGGAGTGGAAAACGGCAAGAGACCCAGTACTTC. Its protein product is CASRSGKRQETQYF.

V usage is TRBV4-3 and J usage is TRBJ2-7; TRBD2 might be the D (5 bases). Germline V gene lookup returns CDR1 LGHNA and CDR2 YSLEER. This CDR3 is built from 14 residues. Trimming took off 1 base at V and 7 bases at J, with 14 bases between the two ends. In nucleotides, the CDR3 is TGCGCCAGCAGCCAAGCCCCCCTAGCCGGGGAGCAGTACTTC. Protein sequence: CASSQAPLAGEQYF.

This chain uses TRBV19 with TRBJ1-5; the match to TRBD1 covers 9 bases. The CDR3 sequence is 13 residues long. Germline V gene data show CDR1 as LNHDA and CDR2 as SQIVND (reference sequence). J gave up 6 bases and V 10 bases, and 7 bases lay outside the gene matches. Here the CDR3 reads CATETGGTQPQHF. The CDR3 nucleotides are TGTGCCACCGAAACAGGGGGCACTCAGCCCCAGCATTTT. Full variable domain (rest looked up from reference TRBV19 and TRBJ1-5): DGGITQSPKYLFRKEGQNVTLSCEQNLNHDAMYWYRQDPGQGLRLIYYSQIVNDFQKGDIAEGYSVSREKKESFPLTVTSAQKNPTAFYLCATETGGTQPQHFGDGTRLSIL.

The chain recombines TRBV3-1 (or the pseudogene TRBV3-2) with TRBJ1-5, with a tentative D call TRBD1 (5 bases). This CDR3 spans 14 amino acids. The V end was cut by 4 bases, the J end by 3 bases, with 10 bases between. The germline CDR1 and CDR2 sequences are LGHDT and YNNKEL (reference sequence). CDR3 sequence: CASSPRQFNQPQHF. The CDR3 DNA follows: TGTGCCAGCAGCCCCCGACAGTTCAATCAGCCCCAGCATTTT.

The chain combines TRBV28 with TRBJ1-2; D is possibly TRBD1 (6 bases). Germline loops: CDR1 MDHEN, CDR2 SYDVKM. The ends were cut back, 5 bases at V and 6 bases at J, with 16 bases in the middle. The CDR3 length is 14 residues. DNA for the CDR3: TGTGCCAGCAGTCAGGTCGTGACAGGCGATGGCTACACCTTC. It yields the protein CASSQVVTGDGYTF.

The chain combines TRBV6-4 with TRBJ1-1, with 8 bases identical to TRBD1. This CDR3 has 16 residues. V lost 4 bases, J lost 0 bases, and 7 bases stayed unmatched. Germline V gene lookup returns CDR1 MRHNA and CDR2 SNTAGT. The CDR3 DNA is TGTGCCAGCAGTGCACAGGGGGATTTTATGAACACTGAAGCTTTCTTT. Translating it yields CASSAQGDFMNTEAFF.

J is TRBJ1-1 and V is TRBV19; perhaps TRBD1 as D (6 bases). The CDR3 sequence is 13 residues long. The ends were cut back, 10 bases at V and 3 bases at J, with 15 bases in the middle. Germline lookup yields CDR1 LNHDA and CDR2 SQIVND (reference sequence). CDR3 sequence reads: CATGQGSHTEAFF. CDR3 DNA: TGTGCCACGGGGCAGGGGAGTCACACTGAAGCTTTCTTT.

In this sample, this clone turned up once. The chain links TRBV10-3 to TRBJ2-1; D is uncertain. Germline V lookup: CDR1 ENHRY, CDR2 SYGVKD. Trimming removed 7 bases from V and 4 bases from J, with 11 bases in between. The CDR3 spans 13 residues. The CDR3 nucleotides are TGTGCCATCACCTCGACGGGTTACAATGAGCAGTTCTTC. Translating it yields CAITSTGYNEQFF.

As DNA, the CDR3 is TGTGCCAGCAGTTTAGGGCTACAGCAACAAGAGACCCAGTACTTC. Amino acids: CASSLGLQQQETQYF. The J gene is TRBJ2-5, the V gene TRBV28; no reliable D call. The CDR3 consists of 15 residues. Germline V gives CDR1 MDHEN, CDR2 SYDVKM. V was trimmed by 2 bases and J by 2 bases, leaving 12 bases between them.

The V gene is TRBV28, the J gene TRBJ1-6; 8 nucleotides align to TRBD1. CDR3 length equals 16 residues. Looked up from germline, CDR1 is MDHEN and CDR2 is SYDVKM. V lost 3 bases and J lost 9; bases outside the gene matches: 10. The CDR3 nucleotides read TGTGCCAGCAGTTTCCCTGGACAGGGAAGAGTTTCACCCCTCCACTTT. This codes for CASSFPGQGRVSPLHF.

This rearrangement joins TRBV28 to TRBJ1-2; no reliable D call. V was clipped by 5 bases and J by 2 bases, with 12 bases between them. The CDR3 length is 14 residues. Germline V gene lookup returns CDR1 MDHEN and CDR2 SYDVKM. The chain's CDR3 is CASSRRATNYGYTF. In nucleotides, the CDR3 is TGTGCCAGCAGTCGGAGGGCGACCAACTATGGCTACACCTTC.

This clone is a singleton in its sample. V usage is TRBV5-1 and J usage is TRBJ1-4, with a tentative D call TRBD1 (6 bases). Per germline, CDR1 SGHRS and CDR2 YFSETQ. This CDR3 has 13 amino acids. V lost 2 bases to trimming and J lost 5 bases, with 7 bases between them. The CDR3 DNA reads TGCGCCAGCAGCTTCGACAGGAATGAAAAACTGTTTTTT. Translating gives CASSFDRNEKLFF.

The chain uses TRBV4-3 and TRBJ1-4; TRBD1 is a possible D gene (6 bases). V lost 0 bases, J lost 3 bases, and 8 bases lay in between. CDR3 size: 15 residues. Looked up from germline, CDR1 is LGHNA and CDR2 is YSLEER. The CDR3 loop reads CASSQDRGPNEKLFF. CDR3 DNA: TGCGCCAGCAGCCAAGACAGGGGACCTAATGAAAAACTGTTTTTT.

J is TRBJ1-2 and V is TRBV7-6; TRBD1 aligns across 7 bases. The germline V gene has CDR1 SGHVS and CDR2 FNYEAQ. Unmatched junction bases numbered 5, after V lost 1 base and J lost 0 bases. The CDR3 is made up of 16 amino acids. CDR3 loop: CASSLGGTVTNYGYTF. The CDR3, as DNA: TGTGCCAGCAGCTTAGGGGGGACAGTAACTAACTATGGCTACACCTTC.

This chain links TRBV28 with TRBJ2-6, with TRBD1 matching over 9 bases. The CDR3 has 21 residues. The V gene's germline CDR1 is MDHEN and CDR2 SYDVKM. The V and J ends lost 7 bases and 1 base, in that order; junction bases with no gene match: 20. CDR3 DNA sequence: TGTGCCAGCACCAATTATAGAGGGACAGGGACTCTCATTTCTGGGGCCAACGTCCTGACTTTC. Residues: CASTNYRGTGTLISGANVLTF.

The rearrangement joins TRBV5-1 to TRBJ1-3, with D possibly being TRBD1 (6 bases). The V end lost 6 bases, the J end lost 0 bases, and 13 bases lay between the germline ends. The CDR3 has 15 amino acids. Germline assignment: CDR1 SGHRS and CDR2 YFSETQ. CDR3 sequence: CASTPTGLSGNTIYF. The CDR3 region has the DNA TGCGCCAGCACCCCGACAGGACTCTCTGGAAACACCATATATTTT.

The genes are TRBV5-1 and TRBJ2-7; possible D gene TRBD1, 5 bases. The CDR3 consists of 14 residues. Germline-derived CDR1 and CDR2 are SGHRS and YFSETQ. V shed 0 bases and J shed 3 bases, with 10 bases lying between them. CDR3 sequence reads: CASSLARVSYEQYF. The CDR3 DNA is TGCGCCAGCAGCTTGGCCAGGGTTAGCTACGAGCAGTACTTC.

V is TRBV25-1 and J is TRBJ1-3, with D hard to call. CDR1 is MGHDK and CDR2 is SYGVNS in the germline V gene. Trimming shortened V by 3 bases and J by 0 bases, and 12 bases separated the two germline ends. CDR3 length: 16 amino acids. The CDR3 DNA follows: TGTGCCAGCAGTGAGCACGGGAGGAACTCTGGAAACACCATATATTTT. Translating gives CASSEHGRNSGNTIYF.

The J gene is TRBJ2-1, the V gene TRBV29-1; 12 bases map to TRBD1. Germline trimming cut 7 bases from V and 10 bases from J; bases unmatched to any gene: 23. In germline, CDR1 is SQVTM, CDR2 ANQGSEA. The CDR3 extends over 18 amino acids. This CDR3 reads CSGLGTGGLVSSLVEQFF. The CDR3 nucleotides are TGCAGCGGTCTCGGGACAGGGGGCTTGGTTTCATCTCTAGTCGAGCAGTTCTTC.

The chain employs TRBV28 and TRBJ2-3, with 11 bases matching TRBD2. V shed 5 bases, J shed 5 bases, and the junction held 9 bases outside the gene matches. The CDR3 is 16 residues long. The germline V gene has CDR1 MDHEN and CDR2 SYDVKM. The CDR3 DNA follows: TGTGCCAGCAGTCGTAGCGGGAGGGCCACTGTAGATACGCAGTATTTT. Its protein is CASSRSGRATVDTQYF. Drawing the rest from reference TRBV28 and TRBJ2-3, the complete variable domain is DVKVTQSSRYLVKRTGEKVFLECVQDMDHENMFWYRQDPGLGLRLIYFSYDVKMKEKGDIPEGYSVSREKKERFSLILESASTNQTSMYLCASSRSGRATVDTQYFGPGTRLTVL.

V is TRBV9 and J is TRBJ1-6, with D possibly matching TRBD1 (5 bases). The V and J ends lost 3 bases and 5 bases respectively, with 15 bases between them. This CDR3 comprises 16 residues. Germline loops: CDR1 SGDLS, CDR2 YYNGEE. CDR3 loop: CASSGVGGADNSPLHF. Here the CDR3 DNA reads TGTGCCAGCAGCGGGGTTGGTGGGGCGGATAATTCACCCCTCCACTTT.

The rearrangement joins TRBV5-1 to TRBJ2-1, with 12 bases identical to TRBD2. The CDR3 covers 15 residues. The V segment lost 7 bases and the J segment 2 bases; nucleotides outside the gene matches: 4. From germline, CDR1 is SGHRS and CDR2 YFSETQ. CDR3 bases: TGCGCCAGCGGGACTAGCGGGCCAACCTACAATGAGCAGTTCTTC. This codes for CASGTSGPTYNEQFF.